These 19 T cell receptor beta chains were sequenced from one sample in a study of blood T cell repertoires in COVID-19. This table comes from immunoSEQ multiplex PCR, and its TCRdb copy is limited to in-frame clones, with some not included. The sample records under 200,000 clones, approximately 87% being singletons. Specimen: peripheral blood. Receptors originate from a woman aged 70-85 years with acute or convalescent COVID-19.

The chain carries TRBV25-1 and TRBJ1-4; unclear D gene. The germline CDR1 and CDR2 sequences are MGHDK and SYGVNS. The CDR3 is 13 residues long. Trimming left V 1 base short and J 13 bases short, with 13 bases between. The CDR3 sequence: CASSESGAERLFF. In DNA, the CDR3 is TGTGCCAGCAGTGAATCGGGAGCAGAGAGACTGTTTTTT.

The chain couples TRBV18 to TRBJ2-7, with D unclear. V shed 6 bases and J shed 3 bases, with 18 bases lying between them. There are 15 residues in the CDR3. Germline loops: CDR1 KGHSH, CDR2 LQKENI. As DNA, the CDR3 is TGTGCCAGCTCCCACCCCTTGGCCCGCCTCTACGAGCAGTACTTC. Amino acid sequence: CASSHPLARLYEQYF.

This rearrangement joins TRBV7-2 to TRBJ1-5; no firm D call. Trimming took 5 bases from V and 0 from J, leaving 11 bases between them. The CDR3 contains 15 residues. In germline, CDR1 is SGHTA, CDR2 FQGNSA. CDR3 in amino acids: CASSITGVSNQPQHF. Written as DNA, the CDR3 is TGTGCCAGCAGCATAACCGGGGTTAGCAATCAGCCCCAGCATTTT. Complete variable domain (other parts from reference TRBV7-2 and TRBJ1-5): GAGVSQSPSNKVTEKGKDVELRCDPISGHTALYWYRQSLGQGLEFLIYFQGNSAPDKSGLPSDRFSAERTGGSVSTLTIQRTQQEDSAVYLCASSITGVSNQPQHFGDGTRLSIL.

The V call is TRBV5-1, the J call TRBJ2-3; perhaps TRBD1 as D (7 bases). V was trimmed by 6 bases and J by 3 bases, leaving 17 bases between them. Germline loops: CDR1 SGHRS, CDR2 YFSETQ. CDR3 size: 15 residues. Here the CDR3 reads CASTRVPGGTDTQYF. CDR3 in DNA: TGCGCCAGCACTAGGGTTCCAGGGGGGACAGATACGCAGTATTTT. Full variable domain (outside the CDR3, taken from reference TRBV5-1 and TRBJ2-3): KAGVTQTPRYLIKTRGQQVTLSCSPISGHRSVSWYQQTPGQGLQFLFEYFSETQRNKGNFPGRFSGRQFSNSRSEMNVSTLELGDSALYLCASTRVPGGTDTQYFGPGTRLTVL.

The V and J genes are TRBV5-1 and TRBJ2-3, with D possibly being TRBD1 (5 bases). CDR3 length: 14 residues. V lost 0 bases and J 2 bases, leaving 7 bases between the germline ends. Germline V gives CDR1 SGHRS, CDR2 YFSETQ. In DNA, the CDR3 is TGCGCCAGCAGCTTGGAACAGGTCACAGATACGCAGTATTTT. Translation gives CASSLEQVTDTQYF. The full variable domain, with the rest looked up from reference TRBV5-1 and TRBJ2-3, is KAGVTQTPRYLIKTRGQQVTLSCSPISGHRSVSWYQQTPGQGLQFLFEYFSETQRNKGNFPGRFSGRQFSNSRSEMNVSTLELGDSALYLCASSLEQVTDTQYFGPGTRLTVL.

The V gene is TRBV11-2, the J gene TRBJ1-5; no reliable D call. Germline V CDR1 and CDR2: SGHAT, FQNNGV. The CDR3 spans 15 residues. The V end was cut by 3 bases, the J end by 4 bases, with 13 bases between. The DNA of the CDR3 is TGTGCCAGCAGCTTCGACGGAGGCCTAAATCAGCCCCAGCATTTT. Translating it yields CASSFDGGLNQPQHF.

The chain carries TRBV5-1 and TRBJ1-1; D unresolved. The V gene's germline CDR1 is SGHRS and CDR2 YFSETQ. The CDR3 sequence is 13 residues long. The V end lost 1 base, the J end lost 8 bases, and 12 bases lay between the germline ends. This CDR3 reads CASSLKSGGEAFF. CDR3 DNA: TGCGCCAGCAGCTTGAAGTCGGGAGGGGAAGCTTTCTTT. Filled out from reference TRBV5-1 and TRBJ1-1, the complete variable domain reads KAGVTQTPRYLIKTRGQQVTLSCSPISGHRSVSWYQQTPGQGLQFLFEYFSETQRNKGNFPGRFSGRQFSNSRSEMNVSTLELGDSALYLCASSLKSGGEAFFGQGTRLTVV.

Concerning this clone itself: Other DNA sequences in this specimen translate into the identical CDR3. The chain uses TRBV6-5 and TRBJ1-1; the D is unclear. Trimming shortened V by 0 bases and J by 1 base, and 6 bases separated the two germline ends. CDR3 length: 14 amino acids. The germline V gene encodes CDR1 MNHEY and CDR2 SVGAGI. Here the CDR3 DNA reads TGTGCCAGCAGTTACTCACGCGGGAACACTGAAGCTTTCTTT. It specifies CASSYSRGNTEAFF.

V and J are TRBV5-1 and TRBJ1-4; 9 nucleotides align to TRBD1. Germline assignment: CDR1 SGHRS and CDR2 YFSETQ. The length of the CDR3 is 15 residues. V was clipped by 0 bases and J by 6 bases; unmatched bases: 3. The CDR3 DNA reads TGCGCCAGCAGCTTGGCCGGGACAGGGTATGAAAAACTGTTTTTT. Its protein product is CASSLAGTGYEKLFF.

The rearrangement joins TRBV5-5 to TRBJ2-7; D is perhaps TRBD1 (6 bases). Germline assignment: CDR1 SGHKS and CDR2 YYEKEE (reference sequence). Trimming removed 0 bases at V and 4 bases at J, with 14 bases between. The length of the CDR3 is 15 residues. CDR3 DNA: TGTGCCAGCAGCTTGGTAGGACAGCTCTTTTACGAGCAGTACTTC. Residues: CASSLVGQLFYEQYF.

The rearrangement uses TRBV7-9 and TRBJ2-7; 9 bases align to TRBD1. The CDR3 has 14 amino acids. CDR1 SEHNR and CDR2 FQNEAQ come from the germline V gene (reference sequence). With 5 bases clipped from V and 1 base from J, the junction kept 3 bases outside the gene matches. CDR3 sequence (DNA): TGTGCCAGCAGCCGACAGGGGGGATCCTACGAGCAGTACTTC. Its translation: CASSRQGGSYEQYF. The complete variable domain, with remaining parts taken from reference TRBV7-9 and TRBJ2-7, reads DTGVSQNPRHKITKRGQNVTFRCDPISEHNRLYWYRQTLGQGPEFLTYFQNEAQLEKSRLLSDRFSAERPKGSFSTLEIQRTEQGDSAMYLCASSRQGGSYEQYFGPGTRLTVT.

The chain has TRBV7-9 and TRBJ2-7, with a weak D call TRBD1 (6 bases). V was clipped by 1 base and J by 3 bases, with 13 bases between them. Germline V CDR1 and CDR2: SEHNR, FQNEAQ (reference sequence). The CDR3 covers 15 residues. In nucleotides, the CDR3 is TGTGCCAGCAGCTTAGAGGCAGGGGCAGTCTACGAGCAGTACTTC. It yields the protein CASSLEAGAVYEQYF.

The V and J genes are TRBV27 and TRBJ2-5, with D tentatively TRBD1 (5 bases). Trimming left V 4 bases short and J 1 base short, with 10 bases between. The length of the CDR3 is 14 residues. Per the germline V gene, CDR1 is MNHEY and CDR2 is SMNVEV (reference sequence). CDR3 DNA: TGTGCCAGCAGTTCCCAGGGTAGCCAAGAGACCCAGTACTTC. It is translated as CASSSQGSQETQYF.

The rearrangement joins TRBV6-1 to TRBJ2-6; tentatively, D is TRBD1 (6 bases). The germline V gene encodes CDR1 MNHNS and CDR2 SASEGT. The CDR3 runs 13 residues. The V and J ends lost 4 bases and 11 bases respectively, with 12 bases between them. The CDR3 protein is CASSAGQHHVLTF. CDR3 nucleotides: TGTGCCAGCAGTGCAGGACAGCACCACGTCCTGACTTTC.

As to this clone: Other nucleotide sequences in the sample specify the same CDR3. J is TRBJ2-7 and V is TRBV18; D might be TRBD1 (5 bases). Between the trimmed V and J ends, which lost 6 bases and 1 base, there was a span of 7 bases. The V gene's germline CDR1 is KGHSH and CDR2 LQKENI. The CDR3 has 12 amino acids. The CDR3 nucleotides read TGTGCCAGCTCTCGACAGTCCTACGAGCAGTACTTC. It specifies CASSRQSYEQYF.

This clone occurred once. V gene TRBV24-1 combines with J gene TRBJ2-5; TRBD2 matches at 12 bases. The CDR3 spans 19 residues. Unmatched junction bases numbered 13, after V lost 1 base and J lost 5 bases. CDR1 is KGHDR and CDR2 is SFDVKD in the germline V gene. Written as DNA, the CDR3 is TGTGCCACCAGTGATTTCGGAATCTCCGGGACTAGCGGGTTTGAGACCCAGTACTTC. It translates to CATSDFGISGTSGFETQYF.

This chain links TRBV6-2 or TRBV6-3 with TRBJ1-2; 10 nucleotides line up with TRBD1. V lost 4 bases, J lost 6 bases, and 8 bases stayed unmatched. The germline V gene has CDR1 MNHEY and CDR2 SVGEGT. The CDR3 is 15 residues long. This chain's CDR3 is CASSSPLGQGHGYTF. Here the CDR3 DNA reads TGTGCCAGCAGTTCCCCGTTGGGACAGGGGCATGGCTACACCTTC.

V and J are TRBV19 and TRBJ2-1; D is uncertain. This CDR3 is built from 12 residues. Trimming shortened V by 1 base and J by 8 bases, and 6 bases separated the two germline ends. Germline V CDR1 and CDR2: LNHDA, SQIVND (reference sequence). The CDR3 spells CASSIVADEQFF. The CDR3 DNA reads TGTGCCAGTAGTATAGTCGCGGATGAGCAGTTCTTC.

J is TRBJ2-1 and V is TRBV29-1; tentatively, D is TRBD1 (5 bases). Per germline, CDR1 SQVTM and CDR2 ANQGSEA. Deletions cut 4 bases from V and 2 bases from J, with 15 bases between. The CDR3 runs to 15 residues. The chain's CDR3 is CSVAGKVVTYNEQFF. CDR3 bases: TGCAGCGTTGCAGGGAAAGTCGTAACCTACAATGAGCAGTTCTTC.